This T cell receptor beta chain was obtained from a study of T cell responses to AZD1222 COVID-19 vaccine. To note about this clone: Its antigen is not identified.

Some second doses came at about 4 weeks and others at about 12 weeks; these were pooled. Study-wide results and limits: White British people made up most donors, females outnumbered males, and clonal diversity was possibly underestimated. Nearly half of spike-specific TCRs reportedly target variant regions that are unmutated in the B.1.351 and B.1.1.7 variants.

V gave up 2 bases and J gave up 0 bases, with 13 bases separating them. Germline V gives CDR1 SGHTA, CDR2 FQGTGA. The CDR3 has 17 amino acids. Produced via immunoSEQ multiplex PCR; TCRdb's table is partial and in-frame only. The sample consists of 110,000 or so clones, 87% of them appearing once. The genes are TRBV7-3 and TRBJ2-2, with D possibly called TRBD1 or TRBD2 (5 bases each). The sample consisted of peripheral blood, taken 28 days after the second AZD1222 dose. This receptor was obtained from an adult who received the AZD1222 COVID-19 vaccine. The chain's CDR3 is CASSLDVGRANTGELFF. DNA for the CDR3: TGTGCCAGCAGCTTAGACGTGGGGCGGGCGAACACCGGGGAGCTGTTTTTT. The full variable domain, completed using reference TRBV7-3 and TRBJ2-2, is GAGVSQTPSNKVTEKGKYVELRCDPISGHTALYWYRQSLGQGPEFLIYFQGTGAADDSGLPNDRFFAVRPEGSVSTLKIQRTERGDSAVYLCASSLDVGRANTGELFFGEGSRLTVL.